This T cell receptor beta chain emerged from a study of cytomegalovirus exposure and HLA in healthy donors. Study results and caveats: For presence/absence analyses, sequencing depth was assumed to be roughly uniform across donors.

The PCR ran on 60 Vbeta and 13 Jbeta primers. Some clones are missing from TCRdb's copy, which holds only in-frame ones; the method was immunoSEQ multiplex PCR. The sample holds 90,000 to 120,000 clones, approximately 81% seen once. A note on this clone: What it binds is not known.

V dropped 4 bases and J dropped 5 bases, with 16 bases sitting between them. CDR1 LNHDA and CDR2 SQIVND come from the germline V gene (reference sequence). The CDR3 extends over 15 amino acids. This clonotype originated in a female donor in good health and CMV-seropositive. This chain connects TRBV19 to TRBJ2-3, with D hard to call. What was sequenced was PBMCs. CDR3 sequence reads: CASSKVDSLGDTQYF. The CDR3 DNA reads TGTGCCAGTAGTAAGGTTGACTCCCTCGGAGATACGCAGTATTTT.